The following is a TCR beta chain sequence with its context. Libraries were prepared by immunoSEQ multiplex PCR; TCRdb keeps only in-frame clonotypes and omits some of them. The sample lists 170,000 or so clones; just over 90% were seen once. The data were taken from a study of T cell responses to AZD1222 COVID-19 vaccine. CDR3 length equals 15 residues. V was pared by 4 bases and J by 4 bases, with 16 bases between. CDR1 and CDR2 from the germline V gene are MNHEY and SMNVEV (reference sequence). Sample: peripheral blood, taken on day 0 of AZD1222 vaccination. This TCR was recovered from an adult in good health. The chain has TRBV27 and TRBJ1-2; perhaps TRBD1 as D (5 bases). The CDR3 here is CASSSTGRSLYGYTF. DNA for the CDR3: TGTGCCAGCAGTTCCACGGGACGGTCACTCTATGGCTACACCTTC.